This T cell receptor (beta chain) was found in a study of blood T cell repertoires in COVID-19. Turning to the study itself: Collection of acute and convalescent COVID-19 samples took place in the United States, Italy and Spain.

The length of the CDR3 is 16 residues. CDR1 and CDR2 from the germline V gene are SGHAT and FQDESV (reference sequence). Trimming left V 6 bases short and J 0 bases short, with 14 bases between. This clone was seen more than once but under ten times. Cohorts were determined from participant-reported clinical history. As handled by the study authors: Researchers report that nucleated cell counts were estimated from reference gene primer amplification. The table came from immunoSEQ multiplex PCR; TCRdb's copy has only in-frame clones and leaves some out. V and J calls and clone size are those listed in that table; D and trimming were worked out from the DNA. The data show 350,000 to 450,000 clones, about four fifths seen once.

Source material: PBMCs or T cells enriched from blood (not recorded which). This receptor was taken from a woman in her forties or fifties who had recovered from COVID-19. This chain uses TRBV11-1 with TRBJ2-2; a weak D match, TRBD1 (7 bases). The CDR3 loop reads CASRLRGQTNTGELFF. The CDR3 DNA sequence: TGTGCCAGCAGGCTGCGGGGACAGACGAACACCGGGGAGCTGTTTTTT.